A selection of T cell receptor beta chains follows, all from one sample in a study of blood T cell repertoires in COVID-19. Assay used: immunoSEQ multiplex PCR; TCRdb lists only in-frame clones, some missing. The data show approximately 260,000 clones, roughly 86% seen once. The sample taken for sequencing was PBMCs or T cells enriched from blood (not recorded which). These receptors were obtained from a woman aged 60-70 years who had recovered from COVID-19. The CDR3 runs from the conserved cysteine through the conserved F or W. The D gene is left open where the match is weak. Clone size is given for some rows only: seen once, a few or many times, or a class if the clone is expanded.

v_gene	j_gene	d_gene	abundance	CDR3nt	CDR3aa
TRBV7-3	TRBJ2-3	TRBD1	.	TGTGCCAGCAGCCCATCCGGGACAGGGCCCACAGATACGCAGTATTTT	CASSPSGTGPTDTQYF
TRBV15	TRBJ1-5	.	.	TGTGCCACCAGAAGAGGAGCACGGGGGAACAATCAGCCCCAGCATTTT	CATRRGARGNNQPQHF
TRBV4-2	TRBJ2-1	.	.	TGTGCCAGCAGCCAAATACTCGCGATAGAGCAGTTCTTC	CASSQILAIEQFF
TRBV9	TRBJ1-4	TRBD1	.	TGTGCCAGCAGCGTAGAGGGTGCGTATAACAGGGGGCAAAATGAAAAACTGTTTTTT	CASSVEGAYNRGQNEKLFF
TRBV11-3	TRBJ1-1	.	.	TGTGCCAGCAGCCGGGGTCTTAACACTGAAGCTTTCTTT	CASSRGLNTEAFF
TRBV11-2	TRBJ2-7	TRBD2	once	TGTGCCAGCAGCTTAGTTTTGGGTCTAGCGGGCTCCTACGAGCAGTACTTC	CASSLVLGLAGSYEQYF
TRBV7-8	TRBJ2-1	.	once	TGTGCCAGCAGCTTGTACTTGGATGAGCAGTTCTTC	CASSLYLDEQFF
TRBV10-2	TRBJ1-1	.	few	TGCGCCAGCAGCCTGGGGGGGGACACTGAAGCTTTCTTT	CASSLGGDTEAFF
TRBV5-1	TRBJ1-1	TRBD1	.	TGCGCCAGCAGCTACTCAGGGGGTAGGAACACTGAAGCTTTCTTT	CASSYSGGRNTEAFF
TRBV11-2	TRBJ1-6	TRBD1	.	TGTGCCAGCAGCGTGTACAGGGGGCAATTTTCACCCCTCCACTTT	CASSVYRGQFSPLHF
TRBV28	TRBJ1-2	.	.	TGTGCCAGCAGTTTATCGACCCTAGAGGCTGGCTACACCTTC	CASSLSTLEAGYTF
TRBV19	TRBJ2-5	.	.	TGTGCCAGTAGACGACGGAGTTTAGAAGAGACCCAGTACTTC	CASRRRSLEETQYF
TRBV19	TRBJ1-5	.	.	TGTGCCAGTAGTATTGGTCTGTGGCAGGGGATTCGGAGCAATCAGCCCCAGCATTTT	CASSIGLWQGIRSNQPQHF
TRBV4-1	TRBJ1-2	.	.	TGCGCCAGCAGCCAAACAGATACTGGTCTCTATGGCTACACCTTC	CASSQTDTGLYGYTF
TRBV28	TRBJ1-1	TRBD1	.	TGTGCCAGCAGTCTACCACAGGGGGCGAACACTGAAGCTTTCTTT	CASSLPQGANTEAFF
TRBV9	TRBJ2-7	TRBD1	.	TGTGCCAGCAGCGTAGCAGAAGGGGGCGTCTACGAGCAGTACTTC	CASSVAEGGVYEQYF
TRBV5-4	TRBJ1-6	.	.	TGTGCCAGCAGCTTAGGGCAGGGGACTTCACCCCTCCACTTT	CASSLGQGTSPLHF
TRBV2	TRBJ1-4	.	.	TGTGCCAGCAGACTCAACAGGGAACTGTTTTTT	CASRLNRELFF
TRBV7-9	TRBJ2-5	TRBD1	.	TGTGCCAGCAGCCGACCCTTGACAGGGATCGGAGAGACCCAGTACTTC	CASSRPLTGIGETQYF
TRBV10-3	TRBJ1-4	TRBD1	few	TGTGCCATCAGTGAGTCGACAGGGGGCGAAAAACTGTTTTTT	CAISESTGGEKLFF
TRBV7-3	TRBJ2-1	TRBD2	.	TGTGCCAGCAGCTTCGCCGGGACTAGAGGGAACAATGAGCAGTTCTTC	CASSFAGTRGNNEQFF
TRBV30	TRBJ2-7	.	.	TGTGCCTGGAGTGTAGACCTCCCGGGGATTTACGAGCAGTACTTC	CAWSVDLPGIYEQYF
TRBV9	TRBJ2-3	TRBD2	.	TGTGCCAGCAGCGCGGGACTAGGGGGGGATACGCAGTATTTT	CASSAGLGGDTQYF
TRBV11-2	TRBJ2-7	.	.	TGTGCCAGCAGCGCGACAGTATCCTACGAGCAGTACTTC	CASSATVSYEQYF
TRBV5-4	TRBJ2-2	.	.	TGTGCCAGCAGCTTGGCTTTAGAAAACACCGGGGAGCTGTTTTTT	CASSLALENTGELFF
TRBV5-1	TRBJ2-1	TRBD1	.	TGCGCCAGCAGCCTCCAACCGGGACAGGGTGAAACGGATGAGCAGTTCTTC	CASSLQPGQGETDEQFF
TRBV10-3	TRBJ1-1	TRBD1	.	TGTGCCATCAGTGGCCCAGGGACAGGCCTTATGTTGGAGAACACTGAAGCTTTCTTT	CAISGPGTGLMLENTEAFF